This TCR beta chain was captured in a study of blood T cell repertoires in COVID-19. Study background: T cells, B-cell-depleted T cells, or PBMCs supplied cDNA or gDNA.

In the study's own analysis: The authors estimated nucleated cell counts from reference gene primer amplification. The data were produced by immunoSEQ multiplex PCR, yet TCRdb's version contains in-frame clones alone and is incomplete. The V and J calls and the clone size are those of that table, but D and trimming were determined from the DNA. The top ten clones hold under 3% of a sample with about 120,000 clones, 60% to 85% of them seen once. V was cut by 1 base and J by 3 bases, with 13 bases left in between. Germline assignment: CDR1 LGHDT and CDR2 YNNKEL (reference sequence). The CDR3 spans 15 residues.

This TCR derives from a man between 65 and 85 years old with acute or convalescent COVID-19. The chain combines TRBV3-1 (or the pseudogene TRBV3-2) with TRBJ2-7, with D possibly TRBD1 on 5 matching bases. The sample taken for sequencing was peripheral blood. The CDR3 sequence: CASSQAETVIYEQYF. CDR3 bases: TGTGCCAGCAGCCAAGCTGAGACAGTGATCTACGAGCAGTACTTC.